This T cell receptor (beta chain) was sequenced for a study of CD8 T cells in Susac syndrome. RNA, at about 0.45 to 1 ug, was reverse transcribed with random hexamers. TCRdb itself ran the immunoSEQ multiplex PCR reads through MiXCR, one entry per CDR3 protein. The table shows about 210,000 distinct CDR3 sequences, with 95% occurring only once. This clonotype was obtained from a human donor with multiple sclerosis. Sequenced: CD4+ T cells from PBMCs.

CDR3 in DNA: TGTGCCAGCAGTGGGGGACTAGCGGGTCTCTACAATGAGCAGTTCTTC. Translated: CASSGGLAGLYNEQFF. This rearrangement joins TRBV25-1 to TRBJ2-1; 12 positions match TRBD2. Looked up from germline, CDR1 is MGHDK and CDR2 is SYGVNS. The ends lost 4 bases at V and 3 bases at J; junction bases unmatched: 4. The CDR3 contains 16 residues.